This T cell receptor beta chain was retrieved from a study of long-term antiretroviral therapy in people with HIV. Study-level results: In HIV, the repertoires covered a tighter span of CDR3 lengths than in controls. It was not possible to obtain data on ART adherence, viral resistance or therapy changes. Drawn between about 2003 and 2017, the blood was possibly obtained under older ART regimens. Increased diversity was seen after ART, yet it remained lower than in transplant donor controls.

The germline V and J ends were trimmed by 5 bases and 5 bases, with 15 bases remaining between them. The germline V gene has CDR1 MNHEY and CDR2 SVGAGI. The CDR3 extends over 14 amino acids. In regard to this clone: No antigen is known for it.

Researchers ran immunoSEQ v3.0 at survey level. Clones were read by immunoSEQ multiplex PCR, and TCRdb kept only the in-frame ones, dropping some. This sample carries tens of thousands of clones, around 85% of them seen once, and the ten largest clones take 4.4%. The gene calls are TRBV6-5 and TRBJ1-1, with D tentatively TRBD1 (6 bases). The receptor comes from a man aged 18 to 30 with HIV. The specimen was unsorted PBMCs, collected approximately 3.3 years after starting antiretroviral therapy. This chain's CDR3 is CASSLAGVGTEAFF. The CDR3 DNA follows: TGTGCCAGCAGTCTAGCAGGGGTGGGGACTGAAGCTTTCTTT.